Listed below are T cell receptor beta chains from one sample, sequenced in a study of blood T cell repertoires in COVID-19. TCRdb's table, derived via immunoSEQ multiplex PCR, lists solely in-frame clones and lacks some. This repertoire shows 300,000 to 400,000 clones, about 83% found once; its top ten account for 2.5% to 3%. The sequenced material came from peripheral blood. The receptors here all came from a man aged 25 to 45 with active or convalescent COVID-19. CDR3s include the opening cysteine and the closing phenylalanine or tryptophan. Each record gives: CDR3 protein, CDR3 DNA, D gene, CDR3 length, clone size, V gene, J gene. D genes are given only for firm matches. Clone sizes are given selectively: once, few, many, or a class where the clone is expanded.

CDR3 protein: CASSALAGGNNEQFF
CDR3 DNA: TGTGCCAGCAGCGCCCTAGCGGGGGGAAATAATGAGCAGTTCTTC
D gene: TRBD2
CDR3 length: 15
clone size: NA
V gene: TRBV28
J gene: TRBJ2-1

CDR3 protein: CASSYRRDRPNYGYTF
CDR3 DNA: TGTGCCAGCAGCTACCGCCGGGACAGGCCGAACTATGGCTACACCTTC
D gene: TRBD1
CDR3 length: 16
clone size: NA
V gene: TRBV5-4
J gene: TRBJ1-2

CDR3 protein: CASSWKGEGNQPQHF
CDR3 DNA: TGTGCCAGCAGCTGGAAAGGGGAGGGGAATCAGCCCCAGCATTTT
D gene: NA
CDR3 length: 15
clone size: NA
V gene: TRBV6-5
J gene: TRBJ1-5

CDR3 protein: CASSLEGDPYEQYF
CDR3 DNA: TGTGCCAGCAGCTTGGAGGGGGACCCCTACGAGCAGTACTTC
D gene: NA
CDR3 length: 14
clone size: NA
V gene: TRBV5-4
J gene: TRBJ2-7

CDR3 protein: CASSLEPGAYEQYF
CDR3 DNA: TGCGCCAGCAGCTTGGAGCCGGGAGCCTACGAGCAGTACTTC
D gene: NA
CDR3 length: 14
clone size: NA
V gene: TRBV5-1
J gene: TRBJ2-7

CDR3 protein: CASSGQPGLIYNEQFF
CDR3 DNA: TGTGCCAGCAGCGGCCAACCGGGACTTATTTACAATGAGCAGTTCTTC
D gene: NA
CDR3 length: 16
clone size: once
V gene: TRBV9
J gene: TRBJ2-1

CDR3 protein: CASSSAYNSPLHF
CDR3 DNA: TGTGCCAGCAGCTCTGCCTACAATTCACCCCTCCACTTT
D gene: NA
CDR3 length: 13
clone size: NA
V gene: TRBV7-6
J gene: TRBJ1-6

CDR3 protein: CASSFEPTYEQYF
CDR3 DNA: TGTGCCAGCAGTTTCGAGCCCACCTACGAGCAGTACTTC
D gene: NA
CDR3 length: 13
clone size: NA
V gene: TRBV6-5
J gene: TRBJ2-7

CDR3 protein: CASSLVEAAGGPHNEQFF
CDR3 DNA: TGTGCCAGCAGCTTAGTAGAGGCGGCGGGAGGGCCCCACAATGAGCAGTTCTTC
D gene: TRBD2
CDR3 length: 18
clone size: NA
V gene: TRBV7-8
J gene: TRBJ2-1

CDR3 protein: CASSLGIIGAAATNYGYTF
CDR3 DNA: TGTGCCAGCAGCCTGGGGATCATCGGAGCGGCAGCAACTAACTATGGCTACACCTTC
D gene: NA
CDR3 length: 19
clone size: many
V gene: TRBV7-8
J gene: TRBJ1-2

CDR3 protein: CASSELAGIYNEQFF
CDR3 DNA: TGTGCCAGCAGCGAGCTAGCGGGGATTTACAATGAGCAGTTCTTC
D gene: TRBD2
CDR3 length: 15
clone size: NA
V gene: TRBV7-8
J gene: TRBJ2-1

CDR3 protein: CASADQPHSPLHF
CDR3 DNA: TGCGCCAGCGCGGATCAGCCTCATTCACCCCTCCACTTT
D gene: NA
CDR3 length: 13
clone size: few
V gene: TRBV5-1
J gene: TRBJ1-6

CDR3 protein: CASSFRGGETQYF
CDR3 DNA: TGTGCCAGCAGCTTCCGGGGAGGAGAGACCCAGTACTTC
D gene: NA
CDR3 length: 13
clone size: NA
V gene: TRBV7-9
J gene: TRBJ2-5

CDR3 protein: CASSLGGSSGTAEQYF
CDR3 DNA: TGTGCCAGCAGCTTAGGAGGCTCCAGCGGAACCGCCGAGCAGTACTTC
D gene: NA
CDR3 length: 16
clone size: NA
V gene: TRBV11-3
J gene: TRBJ2-7

CDR3 protein: CASSLWYGSEQFF
CDR3 DNA: TGCGCCAGCAGCTTGTGGTATGGGAGTGAGCAGTTCTTC
D gene: NA
CDR3 length: 13
clone size: NA
V gene: TRBV5-1
J gene: TRBJ2-1

CDR3 protein: CASSGRATYEQYF
CDR3 DNA: TGTGCCAGTAGCGGGAGAGCCACCTACGAGCAGTACTTC
D gene: NA
CDR3 length: 13
clone size: NA
V gene: TRBV19
J gene: TRBJ2-7

CDR3 protein: CSAPGGTEAFF
CDR3 DNA: TGCAGCGCTCCGGGGGGGACTGAAGCTTTCTTT
D gene: NA
CDR3 length: 11
clone size: NA
V gene: TRBV29-1
J gene: TRBJ1-1

CDR3 protein: CASSQDVGGRTRAFF
CDR3 DNA: TGCGCCAGCAGCCAAGATGTCGGGGGGAGGACTCGGGCTTTCTTT
D gene: NA
CDR3 length: 15
clone size: NA
V gene: TRBV4-1
J gene: TRBJ1-1

CDR3 protein: CASSTGLAGGGEQFF
CDR3 DNA: TGTGCCAGCAGCACCGGACTAGCGGGAGGAGGGGAGCAGTTCTTC
D gene: TRBD2
CDR3 length: 15
clone size: NA
V gene: TRBV5-5
J gene: TRBJ2-1

CDR3 protein: CASSGLADNEQFF
CDR3 DNA: TGTGCCAGCAGCGGACTAGCCGACAATGAGCAGTTCTTC
D gene: TRBD2
CDR3 length: 13
clone size: few
V gene: TRBV6-2/TRBV6-3
J gene: TRBJ2-1

CDR3 protein: CASNPQGPNQPQHF
CDR3 DNA: TGTGCCAGTAATCCCCAGGGCCCTAATCAGCCCCAGCATTTT
D gene: NA
CDR3 length: 14
clone size: few
V gene: TRBV19
J gene: TRBJ1-5

CDR3 protein: CAWSPDNSPLHF
CDR3 DNA: TGTGCCTGGAGCCCCGATAATTCACCCCTCCACTTT
D gene: NA
CDR3 length: 12
clone size: NA
V gene: TRBV30
J gene: TRBJ1-6

CDR3 protein: CASSQDRGTSYEQYF
CDR3 DNA: TGTGCCAGCAGCCAAGACAGGGGCACTTCCTACGAGCAGTACTTC
D gene: NA
CDR3 length: 15
clone size: NA
V gene: TRBV3-1/TRBV3-2
J gene: TRBJ2-7

CDR3 protein: CATSDSGYQETQYF
CDR3 DNA: TGTGCCACCAGTGACAGCGGGTACCAAGAGACCCAGTACTTC
D gene: NA
CDR3 length: 14
clone size: NA
V gene: TRBV24-1
J gene: TRBJ2-5

CDR3 protein: CASSHGTGIGYEQYF
CDR3 DNA: TGTGCCAGCAGCCACGGGACAGGGATAGGCTACGAGCAGTACTTC
D gene: TRBD1
CDR3 length: 15
clone size: NA
V gene: TRBV6-5
J gene: TRBJ2-7

CDR3 protein: CASRSGGNEKLFF
CDR3 DNA: TGTGCCAGCAGATCCGGGGGAAATGAAAAACTGTTTTTT
D gene: NA
CDR3 length: 13
clone size: NA
V gene: TRBV28
J gene: TRBJ1-4

CDR3 protein: CASSPADRGPTGELFF
CDR3 DNA: TGTGCCAGCTCACCAGCAGACAGGGGGCCTACCGGGGAGCTGTTTTTT
D gene: TRBD1
CDR3 length: 16
clone size: NA
V gene: TRBV18
J gene: TRBJ2-2

CDR3 protein: CASSLVGRGTGEQFF
CDR3 DNA: TGTGCCAGCAGCTTGGTCGGGCGGGGAACGGGTGAGCAGTTCTTC
D gene: NA
CDR3 length: 15
clone size: NA
V gene: TRBV5-6
J gene: TRBJ2-1

CDR3 protein: CASSSLTVNTEAFF
CDR3 DNA: TGTGCCAGCAGCTCGTTGACTGTGAACACTGAAGCTTTCTTT
D gene: NA
CDR3 length: 14
clone size: NA
V gene: TRBV5-5
J gene: TRBJ1-1

CDR3 protein: CASGSGGGVETQYF
CDR3 DNA: TGTGCCAGCGGATCCGGCGGGGGGGTAGAGACCCAGTACTTC
D gene: TRBD2
CDR3 length: 14
clone size: NA
V gene: TRBV27
J gene: TRBJ2-5

CDR3 protein: CASSPYDRTGNTGELFF
CDR3 DNA: TGTGCCAGCTCACCCTACGACCGGACAGGGAACACCGGGGAGCTGTTTTTT
D gene: TRBD1
CDR3 length: 17
clone size: NA
V gene: TRBV18
J gene: TRBJ2-2

CDR3 protein: CATGTDYGYTF
CDR3 DNA: TGTGCCACCGGGACAGACTATGGCTACACCTTC
D gene: TRBD1
CDR3 length: 11
clone size: NA
V gene: TRBV28
J gene: TRBJ1-2

CDR3 protein: CASSELGGDHSPLHF
CDR3 DNA: TGTGCCAGCAGTGAATTGGGGGGGGATCATTCACCCCTCCACTTT
D gene: NA
CDR3 length: 15
clone size: many
V gene: TRBV25-1
J gene: TRBJ1-6

CDR3 protein: CASSYGTSGTYNEQFF
CDR3 DNA: TGTGCCAGCTCTTACGGGACTAGCGGAACCTACAATGAGCAGTTCTTC
D gene: TRBD2
CDR3 length: 16
clone size: once
V gene: TRBV18
J gene: TRBJ2-1

CDR3 protein: CASSQGQGGMNTEAFF
CDR3 DNA: TGTGCCAGCAGCCAAGGACAGGGGGGTATGAATACTGAAGCTTTCTTT
D gene: TRBD1
CDR3 length: 16
clone size: NA
V gene: TRBV3-1/TRBV3-2
J gene: TRBJ1-1

CDR3 protein: CASSLGGRGLGQPQHF
CDR3 DNA: TGTGCCAGCAGCTTAGGGGGCAGGGGGCTTGGCCAGCCCCAGCATTTT
D gene: TRBD1
CDR3 length: 16
clone size: NA
V gene: TRBV7-8
J gene: TRBJ1-5

CDR3 protein: CAIGSRGTDTQYF
CDR3 DNA: TGTGCCATCGGGAGTCGAGGCACAGATACGCAGTATTTT
D gene: NA
CDR3 length: 13
clone size: NA
V gene: TRBV10-3
J gene: TRBJ2-3

CDR3 protein: CASSQVGEAAYGYTF
CDR3 DNA: TGCGCCAGCAGCCAAGTTGGGGAGGCAGCGTATGGCTACACCTTC
D gene: NA
CDR3 length: 15
clone size: once
V gene: TRBV4-3
J gene: TRBJ1-2

CDR3 protein: CASSLPGGFYNEQFF
CDR3 DNA: TGTGCCAGCAGCCTCCCGGGGGGTTTTTACAATGAGCAGTTCTTC
D gene: TRBD2
CDR3 length: 15
clone size: NA
V gene: TRBV5-5
J gene: TRBJ2-1

CDR3 protein: CASSPGLAGAKGSYNEQFF
CDR3 DNA: TGTGCCAGCAGTCCGGGACTAGCGGGAGCTAAGGGCTCCTACAATGAGCAGTTCTTC
D gene: TRBD2
CDR3 length: 19
clone size: NA
V gene: TRBV28
J gene: TRBJ2-1

CDR3 protein: CASSYSNSNNQPQHF
CDR3 DNA: TGTGCCAGCAGTTACTCGAACTCGAACAATCAGCCCCAGCATTTT
D gene: NA
CDR3 length: 15
clone size: NA
V gene: TRBV6-2/TRBV6-3
J gene: TRBJ1-5

CDR3 protein: CAWSTVLDTQYF
CDR3 DNA: TGTGCCTGGAGTACGGTACTAGATACGCAGTATTTT
D gene: NA
CDR3 length: 12
clone size: NA
V gene: TRBV30
J gene: TRBJ2-3

CDR3 protein: CASSTPGQLITNYGYTF
CDR3 DNA: TGTGCCAGTAGTACTCCGGGACAGCTAATTACTAACTATGGCTACACCTTC
D gene: TRBD1
CDR3 length: 17
clone size: NA
V gene: TRBV19
J gene: TRBJ1-2

CDR3 protein: CAWSAWTDEGKNIQYF
CDR3 DNA: TGTGCCTGGAGCGCCTGGACAGATGAAGGCAAAAACATTCAGTACTTC
D gene: NA
CDR3 length: 16
clone size: NA
V gene: TRBV30
J gene: TRBJ2-4

CDR3 protein: CASSDRGNQPQHF
CDR3 DNA: TGCGCCAGCAGCGACAGGGGGAACCAGCCCCAGCATTTT
D gene: TRBD1
CDR3 length: 13
clone size: NA
V gene: TRBV23-1
J gene: TRBJ1-5

CDR3 protein: CASSRYHRDRRQNNYGYTF
CDR3 DNA: TGTGCCAGTAGTAGATATCATCGGGACAGAAGACAAAATAACTATGGCTACACCTTC
D gene: TRBD1
CDR3 length: 19
clone size: NA
V gene: TRBV19
J gene: TRBJ1-2

CDR3 protein: CASSPGHGETQYF
CDR3 DNA: TGTGCCAGCAGTCCTGGGCATGGGGAGACCCAGTACTTC
D gene: NA
CDR3 length: 13
clone size: once
V gene: TRBV7-6
J gene: TRBJ2-5

CDR3 protein: CASSLSGTGVQPQHF
CDR3 DNA: TGTGCCAGCAGCTTAAGCGGGACAGGGGTTCAGCCCCAGCATTTT
D gene: TRBD1
CDR3 length: 15
clone size: NA
V gene: TRBV7-8
J gene: TRBJ1-5

CDR3 protein: CASSPRGNTDTQYF
CDR3 DNA: TGTGCCAGCAGCCCCAGGGGGAATACAGATACGCAGTATTTT
D gene: TRBD1
CDR3 length: 14
clone size: once
V gene: TRBV7-9
J gene: TRBJ2-3

CDR3 protein: CAFSTSFKTGELFF
CDR3 DNA: TGTGCCTTTTCAACTAGCTTTAAGACCGGGGAGCTGTTTTTT
D gene: NA
CDR3 length: 14
clone size: NA
V gene: TRBV30
J gene: TRBJ2-2

CDR3 protein: CAISELRDRGVGYEQYF
CDR3 DNA: TGTGCCATCAGTGAACTCCGGGACAGGGGGGTAGGCTACGAGCAGTACTTC
D gene: TRBD1
CDR3 length: 17
clone size: NA
V gene: TRBV10-3
J gene: TRBJ2-7

CDR3 protein: CASSPGQGAHNEQFF
CDR3 DNA: TGCGCCAGCAGCCCTGGACAGGGGGCGCACAATGAGCAGTTCTTC
D gene: TRBD1
CDR3 length: 15
clone size: NA
V gene: TRBV5-1
J gene: TRBJ2-1

CDR3 protein: CASSQEEGEGFDEQFF
CDR3 DNA: TGCGCCAGCAGCCAAGAGGAGGGAGAGGGCTTCGATGAGCAGTTCTTC
D gene: NA
CDR3 length: 16
clone size: NA
V gene: TRBV4-3
J gene: TRBJ2-1

CDR3 protein: CASSMTGASTGELFF
CDR3 DNA: TGTGCCAGCTCTATGACAGGGGCGAGCACCGGGGAGCTGTTTTTT
D gene: TRBD1
CDR3 length: 15
clone size: NA
V gene: TRBV10-3
J gene: TRBJ2-2

CDR3 protein: CATSDNNRNTEAFF
CDR3 DNA: TGTGCCACCAGTGATAACAACCGGAACACTGAAGCTTTCTTT
D gene: NA
CDR3 length: 14
clone size: NA
V gene: TRBV24-1
J gene: TRBJ1-1